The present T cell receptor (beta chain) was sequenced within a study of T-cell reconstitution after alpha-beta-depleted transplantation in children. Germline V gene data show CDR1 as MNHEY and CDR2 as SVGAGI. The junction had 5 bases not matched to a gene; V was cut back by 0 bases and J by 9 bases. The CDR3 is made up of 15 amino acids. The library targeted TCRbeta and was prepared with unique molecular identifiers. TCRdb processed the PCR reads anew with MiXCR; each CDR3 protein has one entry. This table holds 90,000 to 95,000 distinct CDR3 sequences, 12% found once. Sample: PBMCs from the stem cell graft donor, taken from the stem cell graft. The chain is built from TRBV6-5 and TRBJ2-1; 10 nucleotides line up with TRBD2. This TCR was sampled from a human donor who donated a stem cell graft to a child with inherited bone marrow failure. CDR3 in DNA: TGTGCCAGCAGTTACTCGACGGGACTAGCGTCTGAGCAGTTCTTC. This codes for CASSYSTGLASEQFF.